This T cell receptor (beta chain) was documented in a study of OX40 agonist ivuxolimab in advanced cancers. Sequencing used immunoSEQ multiplex PCR; TCRdb keeps in-frame clones, though not all of them. The sample holds about 79,000 clones, 90% seen once. The CDR3 runs 13 residues. With 6 bases removed from V and 4 bases from J, the gap between germline ends came to 12 bases. The germline gives CDR1 SGHAT, CDR2 FQNNGV. The specimen was CD4+ or CD8+ T cells sorted from blood, collected in a trial of the OX40 agonist ivuxolimab. This chain links TRBV11-2 with TRBJ1-1, with D possibly matching TRBD1 (5 bases). The receptor's source is an adult with an advanced solid tumor such as melanoma, head and neck, liver or kidney cancer. The CDR3 loop is CASSTVGGTEAFF. For the CDR3, the DNA is TGTGCCAGCAGTACCGTGGGGGGCACTGAAGCTTTCTTT.